The 15 T cell receptor beta chains given below trace back to one sample, sequenced in a study of CD8 T cells in ankylosing spondylitis. From the 5' RACE reads, TCRdb called clonotypes with MiXCR, one entry per CDR3 protein. The repertoire holds a few hundred thousand distinct CDR3 sequences, about a fifth seen once, with about a sixth in the top ten. Antigens for these TCRs are unknown. Study-wide results and caveats: Characteristic, it appeared, of ankylosing spondylitis blood was a TCR beta motif of about eight highly homologous variants.

What was sequenced was blood, either unsorted or a sorted T cell fraction (not recorded which). These receptors came from a male donor with ankylosing spondylitis.

The V and J genes are TRBV7-2 and TRBJ2-7; 9 nucleotides match TRBD1. V trimming: 5 bases; J trimming: 6 bases; junction bases outside the gene matches: 11. The CDR3 is 15 residues long. The germline V gene has CDR1 SGHTA and CDR2 FQGNSA. The CDR3 protein is CASSLGWDRVSEQYF. The CDR3, as DNA: TGTGCCAGCAGCCTGGGCTGGGACAGGGTAAGCGAGCAGTACTTC. Full variable domain (rest looked up from reference TRBV7-2 and TRBJ2-7): GAGVSQSPSNKVTEKGKDVELRCDPISGHTALYWYRQSLGQGLEFLIYFQGNSAPDKSGLPSDRFSAERTGGSVSTLTIQRTQQEDSAVYLCASSLGWDRVSEQYFGPGTRLTVT.

This rearrangement joins TRBV2 to TRBJ2-5; D uncertain. The germline V gene has CDR1 SNHLY and CDR2 FYNNEI. Between the trimmed V and J ends, which lost 7 bases and 2 bases, there was a span of 11 bases. This CDR3 contains 13 residues. The CDR3 region has the DNA TGTGCCAGCAATCAGTACGGACAAGAGACCCAGTACTTC. Protein sequence: CASNQYGQETQYF.

Only a few counts were recorded for this clonotype. This sequence joins TRBV5-5 and TRBJ1-1, with TRBD1 as a possible D gene (5 bases). V was trimmed by 0 bases and J by 1 base, leaving 10 bases between them. Germline values: CDR1 SGHKS, CDR2 YYEKEE (reference sequence). The CDR3 has 15 amino acids. The CDR3 nucleotides are TGTGCCAGCAGCTTGGTAGCAGGGCCGAACACTGAAGCTTTCTTT. Translating it yields CASSLVAGPNTEAFF.

This clonotype came up a few times. This chain uses TRBV4-1 with TRBJ2-5; D possibly corresponds to TRBD2 (5 bases). V lost 1 base to trimming and J lost 4 bases, with 7 bases between them. Germline V lookup: CDR1 MGHRA, CDR2 YSYEKL. This CDR3 comprises 13 residues. This chain's CDR3 is CASSQVGRETQYF. CDR3 nucleotide sequence: TGCGCCAGCAGCCAAGTTGGGAGAGAGACCCAGTACTTC.

The sample holds many counts of this clonotype. V is TRBV6-6 and J is TRBJ2-1; no clear D gene. The CDR3 is 11 residues long. CDR1 and CDR2 from the germline V gene are MNHNY and SVGAGI (reference sequence). Trimming removed 6 bases from V and 9 bases from J, with 9 bases in between. CDR3 DNA sequence: TGTGCCAGCAGAAAGCGCAGTGAGCAGTTCTTC. Protein product: CASRKRSEQFF.

The J gene is TRBJ2-5, the V gene TRBV19; D is unresolved. Germline V gene data show CDR1 as LNHDA and CDR2 as SQIVND (reference sequence). V lost 4 bases and J 7 bases, leaving 13 bases between the germline ends. The CDR3 runs 13 residues. The CDR3 loop is CASSTRGEATQYF. In nucleotides, the CDR3 is TGTGCCAGTAGTACCCGTGGGGAAGCGACCCAGTACTTC.

The CDR3 here is CASSLVLVAKNIQYF. DNA for the CDR3: TGTGCCAGCAGTTTAGTTTTGGTAGCCAAAAACATTCAGTACTTC. The gene calls are TRBV28 and TRBJ2-4; D remains ambiguous. The CDR3 is 15 amino acids. Germline V gene data show CDR1 as MDHEN and CDR2 as SYDVKM. Trimming took off 2 bases at V and 0 bases at J, with 8 bases between the two ends.

The chain recombines TRBV11-2 with TRBJ1-3; D gene unclear. The germline CDR1 and CDR2 sequences are SGHAT and FQNNGV. The V gene lost 3 bases and the J gene lost 5 bases, with 5 bases spanning the gap. This CDR3 has 12 residues. CDR3 in DNA: TGTGCCAGCAGCTTCAACAGAAACACCATATATTTT. Encoded protein: CASSFNRNTIYF.

This clonotype occurred a few times. The V gene is TRBV7-3, the J gene TRBJ2-1, with a tentative D call TRBD2 (6 bases). CDR1 and CDR2 from the germline V gene are SGHTA and FQGTGA. The CDR3 is 16 residues long. Trimming cost V 3 bases and J 4 bases, with 16 bases left between them. This chain's CDR3 is CASSFRGGAEYNEQFF. CDR3 sequence (DNA): TGTGCCAGCAGCTTTCGGGGCGGGGCGGAATACAATGAGCAGTTCTTC.

This CDR3 reads CSVTGQEWNYGYTF. The CDR3 DNA follows: TGCAGCGTCACAGGACAGGAGTGGAACTATGGCTACACCTTC. V usage is TRBV29-1 and J usage is TRBJ1-2; TRBD1 aligns across 7 bases. J gave up 2 bases and V 6 bases, and 9 bases lay outside the gene matches. The CDR3 covers 14 residues. Germline V gene data show CDR1 as SQVTM and CDR2 as ANQGSEA.

This clonotype was seen only a few times. J is TRBJ2-5 and V is TRBV7-9, with TRBD2 as a possible D gene (5 bases). V was pared by 5 bases and J by 5 bases, with 18 bases between. CDR3 length: 15 amino acids. Per the germline V gene, CDR1 is SEHNR and CDR2 is FQNEAQ (reference sequence). The CDR3 spells CASSRLGLEVETQYF. Written as DNA, the CDR3 is TGTGCCAGCAGCCGATTGGGCCTGGAGGTGGAGACCCAGTACTTC.

This clonotype appeared a few times. The chain links TRBV10-2 to TRBJ1-3, with 7 bases matching TRBD1. There are 16 residues in the CDR3. The ends lost 0 bases at V and 2 bases at J; junction bases unmatched: 4. Germline CDR1 WSHSY, CDR2 SAAADI. The CDR3 coding sequence is TGCGCCAGCAGTGAGTCGAGAAGGGGGCCTGGAAACACCATATATTTT. Its protein product is CASSESRRGPGNTIYF.

The rearrangement uses TRBV6-1 and TRBJ2-7, with D possibly being TRBD2 (7 bases). Trimming took 1 base from V and 5 from J, leaving 18 bases between them. Germline V CDR1 and CDR2: MNHNS, SASEGT. This CDR3 spans 16 amino acids. The CDR3 DNA reads as TGTGCCAGCAGTGAAGGGCAGGGCGGGGGCTCTGACGAGCAGTACTTC. This encodes CASSEGQGGGSDEQYF.

This clonotype was counted at least ten times. This chain uses TRBV24-1 with TRBJ2-1; D possibly corresponds to TRBD2 (5 bases). The germline V gene encodes CDR1 KGHDR and CDR2 SFDVKD. The CDR3 covers 12 residues. V lost 9 bases and J 5 bases, leaving 10 bases between the germline ends. The chain's CDR3 is CATGGLNNEQFF. DNA for the CDR3: TGTGCCACCGGTGGACTGAACAATGAGCAGTTCTTC.

This clonotype was seen a handful of times. The chain has TRBV6-2 or TRBV6-3 and TRBJ2-1; 13 bases are a match to TRBD2. Germline CDR1 and CDR2: MNHEY and SVGEGT. There are 22 residues in the CDR3. Germline trimming cut 7 bases from V and 4 bases from J; bases unmatched to any gene: 25. The CDR3 DNA sequence: TGTGCCAGCACCCGCCCCGGGACTAGCGGGATGTCCGCCTTGCCCCGTTACAATGAGCAGTTCTTC. This sequence encodes CASTRPGTSGMSALPRYNEQFF.